Listed below are T cell receptor beta chains from one sample, sequenced in a study of T cells in Graves' hyperthyroidism and ophthalmopathy. TCRdb reanalysed the multiplex PCR reads using MiXCR and keeps one entry per CDR3 protein. The profile shows under 500,000 distinct CDR3 sequences, around an eighth of them singletons. Material: blood. The receptors here all came from a man aged 50 or older with Graves' ophthalmopathy. Both conserved end residues are part of each CDR3. D genes are given only for firm matches. Only some rows state a clone size, as once, few, many or a class for expanded clones.

size | D | J | V | DNA | CDR3
many | NA | TRBJ1-2 | TRBV7-2 | TGTGCCAGCAGCTTAGAGGTGGGGCAATCTAACTATGGCTACACCTTC | CASSLEVGQSNYGYTF
many | NA | TRBJ2-7 | TRBV18 | TGTGCCAGCTCGGGCGGAGTGACTGTAAGCTCCTACGAGCAGTACTTC | CASSGGVTVSSYEQYF
many | TRBD2 | TRBJ2-7 | TRBV12-3/TRBV12-4 | TGTGCCAGCGGCCCTAGCGGGAGGGCCGAGGAGCAGTACTTC | CASGPSGRAEEQYF
NA | NA | TRBJ2-1 | TRBV6-6 | TGTGCCAGCAGTTACTCGAACCGTCAGCACCGGAACATTAAGAATGAGCAGTTCTTC | CASSYSNRQHRNIKNEQFF
NA | TRBD1 | TRBJ2-7 | TRBV7-6 | TGTGCCAGCAGCTTAGAGGGGGGGACAGGGGACGAGCAGTACTTC | CASSLEGGTGDEQYF
NA | NA | TRBJ1-2 | TRBV28 | TGTGCCATCCTCTTTTGTGGCTACACCTTC | CAILFCGYTF
many | NA | TRBJ1-2 | TRBV7-9 | TGTGCCAGCAGCTCCGCGGGCCAGGGCGGTGGCTACACCTTC | CASSSAGQGGGYTF
many | TRBD2 | TRBJ2-7 | TRBV28 | TGTGCCAGCAGTCCCATCGGCCTAGCGGGAGAGCACGAGCAGTACTTC | CASSPIGLAGEHEQYF
many | TRBD2 | TRBJ2-5 | TRBV5-1 | TGCGCCAGCAGCTTGGACGGCGGGAGGGCCGTCGAGACCCAGTACTTC | CASSLDGGRAVETQYF
many | NA | TRBJ1-1 | TRBV2 | TGTGCCAGCAGTGCACAGCTGGGCACTGAAGCTTTCTTT | CASSAQLGTEAFF
many | NA | TRBJ2-1 | TRBV20-1 | TGCAGTGCGCCCCTAGGGAATGAGCAGTTCTTC | CSAPLGNEQFF
few | TRBD2 | TRBJ2-7 | TRBV6-2/TRBV6-3 | TGTGCCAGCAGAGCCGGGAGGGGTACGCCGGGAGAGCAGTACTTC | CASRAGRGTPGEQYF
few | NA | TRBJ2-5 | TRBV6-9 | TGTGCCAGCAGAGTTGAGGGGAGGCAAGAGACCCAGTACTTC | CASRVEGRQETQYF
NA | TRBD2 | TRBJ2-7 | TRBV4-1 | TGCGCCAGCAGCCAAGATCAAGGGGACTACACCTACGAGCAGTACTTC | CASSQDQGDYTYEQYF
NA | NA | TRBJ2-1 | TRBV10-2 | TGCGCCAGCACGGACTACAATGAGCAGTTCTTC | CASTDYNEQFF
many | NA | TRBJ2-3 | TRBV15 | TGTGCCACCAGGGCTAGCACAGATACGCAGTATTTT | CATRASTDTQYF
many | NA | TRBJ2-7 | TRBV20-1 | TGCAGTGCTAGAGAAGGGCTGGCACAGGAGCAGTACTTC | CSAREGLAQEQYF
few | TRBD2 | TRBJ2-2 | TRBV10-1 | TGCGCCAGCAGTGAGTCGAGGCGGGAGGGCCACACCGGGGAGCTGTTTTTT | CASSESRREGHTGELFF
few | TRBD2 | TRBJ2-1 | TRBV24-1 | TGTGCCACCAGTGATCACGGACTAGCGGATAATGAGCAGTTCTTC | CATSDHGLADNEQFF
many | NA | TRBJ1-5 | TRBV20-1 | TGCAGTGCTAGGTTTACGGAGGGGAGCAATCAGCCCCAGCATTTT | CSARFTEGSNQPQHF
few | NA | TRBJ2-1 | TRBV5-1 | TGCGCCAGCAGCTTGGCCAGGTCCAATGAGCAGTTCTTC | CASSLARSNEQFF
many | NA | TRBJ2-7 | TRBV18 | TGTGCCAGCTCACCCTTGACCTACGAGCAGTACTTC | CASSPLTYEQYF
many | NA | TRBJ1-3 | TRBV18 | TGTGCCAGCTCAACGACCATCGACACCATATATTTT | CASSTTIDTIYF
many | TRBD1 | TRBJ1-2 | TRBV3-1 | TGTGCCAGCAGCCAAGACACAGGGGGTCTAGGTGGCTACACCTTC | CASSQDTGGLGGYTF
many | NA | TRBJ2-1 | TRBV29-1 | TGCAGCGTTGAAGTTAGAGAAACAGGAAGCAATGAGCAGTTCTTC | CSVEVRETGSNEQFF
NA | NA | TRBJ2-7 | TRBV7-9 | TGTGCCAGCAGCTTAGGTCAGGGCTCAGTCTCCTACGAGCAGTACTTC | CASSLGQGSVSYEQYF
NA | NA | TRBJ1-1 | TRBV19 | TGTGCCAGTAGTACCCACGGAGGGGGTGAAGCTTTCTTT | CASSTHGGGEAFF
many | NA | TRBJ2-2 | TRBV6-1 | TGTGCCAGCAGTGAAGCGCGTCAGATAAGCACCGGGGAGCTGTTTTTT | CASSEARQISTGELFF
many | NA | TRBJ1-6 | TRBV6-1 | TGTGCCAGCGGGGGCACTAGTAATTCACCCCTCCACTTT | CASGGTSNSPLHF
many | TRBD1 | TRBJ2-7 | TRBV11-2 | TGTGCCAGCAGCTTAGGGGACAGGGGTCGCTACGAGCAGTACTTC | CASSLGDRGRYEQYF
many | NA | TRBJ2-1 | TRBV29-1 | TGCAGCGTTGAAGTAGTCGCTGAGCAGTTCTTC | CSVEVVAEQFF
many | TRBD2 | TRBJ2-7 | TRBV6-1 | TGTGCCAGCAGAGGGACTAGCGGGGCCTACGAGCAGTACTTC | CASRGTSGAYEQYF
NA | TRBD2 | TRBJ2-3 | TRBV19 | TGTGCCAGTAGTACCTACCAGCGGGGAAATTCATATACGCAGTATTTT | CASSTYQRGNSYTQYF
many | TRBD1 | TRBJ2-7 | TRBV3-1 | TGTGCCAGCAGAACCACAAGGGGGCTTACCTACGAGCAGTACTTC | CASRTTRGLTYEQYF
many | NA | TRBJ2-1 | TRBV30 | TGTGCCTGGAGTGTAACCCACGGGAACAATGAGCAGTTCTTC | CAWSVTHGNNEQFF
few | TRBD1 | TRBJ1-4 | TRBV18 | TGTGCCAGCTCACCTCTACTAACAGGGGGAGTTGAAAAACTGTTTTTT | CASSPLLTGGVEKLFF